These 2 T cell receptor beta chains came from one sample sequenced in a study of cytomegalovirus exposure and HLA in healthy donors. Primers: 60 Vbeta forward and 13 Jbeta reverse. Profiling relied on immunoSEQ multiplex PCR, and the TCRdb table lists in-frame clones only, not all of them. The top ten hold more than 2.5% of the sample, which has around 87,000 clones, roughly 70% seen once. Sequencing was carried out using PBMCs. These receptor sequences come from a middle-aged man in good health and CMV-seronegative.

The chain joins TRBV7-9 to TRBJ2-7; tentative D call: TRBD1 (5 bases). The CDR3 spans 13 residues. The germline gives CDR1 SEHNR, CDR2 FQNEAQ (reference sequence). V lost 8 bases and J lost 0, with 11 bases in between. The CDR3, as DNA: TGTGCCAGCGCAGTGGACAACTCCTACGAGCAGTACTTC. Protein: CASAVDNSYEQYF.

This clone was detected once. J is TRBJ1-3 and V is TRBV7-6; perhaps TRBD1 as D (5 bases). V was cut by 4 bases and J by 0 bases, with 13 bases left in between. Germline V gives CDR1 SGHVS, CDR2 FNYEAQ. This CDR3 region has 16 residues. CDR3 sequence (DNA): TGTGCCAGCAGCTCCTGGGACTCCCACTCTGGAAACACCATATATTTT. It codes for CASSSWDSHSGNTIYF.